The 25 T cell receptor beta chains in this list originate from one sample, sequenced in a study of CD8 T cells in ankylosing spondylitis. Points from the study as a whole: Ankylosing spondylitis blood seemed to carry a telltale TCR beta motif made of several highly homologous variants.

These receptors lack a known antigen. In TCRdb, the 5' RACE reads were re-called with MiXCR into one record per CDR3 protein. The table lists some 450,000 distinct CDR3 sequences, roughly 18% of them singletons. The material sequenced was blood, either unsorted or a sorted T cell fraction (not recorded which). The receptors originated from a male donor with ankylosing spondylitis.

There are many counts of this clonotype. In DNA, the CDR3 is TGTGCCAGCAGTCAGGGGCGGACCGGGGAGCTGTTTTTT. Its translation: CASSQGRTGELFF. The chain has TRBV6-4 and TRBJ2-2; a weak D match, TRBD1 (6 bases). The CDR3 is 13 amino acids. Trimming shortened V by 5 bases and J by 5 bases, and 9 bases separated the two germline ends. The V gene's germline CDR1 is MRHNA and CDR2 SNTAGT.

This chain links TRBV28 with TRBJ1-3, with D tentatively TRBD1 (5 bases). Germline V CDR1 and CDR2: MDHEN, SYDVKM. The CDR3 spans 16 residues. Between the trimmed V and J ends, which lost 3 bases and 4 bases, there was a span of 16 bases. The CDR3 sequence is CASSFLIGTGGNTIYF. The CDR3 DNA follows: TGTGCCAGCAGTTTCCTGATTGGGACTGGCGGAAACACCATATATTTT. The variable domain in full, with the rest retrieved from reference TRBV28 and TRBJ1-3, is DVKVTQSSRYLVKRTGEKVFLECVQDMDHENMFWYRQDPGLGLRLIYFSYDVKMKEKGDIPEGYSVSREKKERFSLILESASTNQTSMYLCASSFLIGTGGNTIYFGEGSWLTVV.

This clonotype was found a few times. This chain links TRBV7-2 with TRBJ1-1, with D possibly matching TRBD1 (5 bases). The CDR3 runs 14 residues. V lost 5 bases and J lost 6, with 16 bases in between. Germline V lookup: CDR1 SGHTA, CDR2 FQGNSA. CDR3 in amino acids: CASSRGGWGSEAFF. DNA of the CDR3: TGTGCCAGCAGCCGAGGCGGGTGGGGGTCTGAAGCTTTCTTT. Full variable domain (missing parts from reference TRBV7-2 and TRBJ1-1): GAGVSQSPSNKVTEKGKDVELRCDPISGHTALYWYRQSLGQGLEFLIYFQGNSAPDKSGLPSDRFSAERTGGSVSTLTIQRTQQEDSAVYLCASSRGGWGSEAFFGQGTRLTVV.

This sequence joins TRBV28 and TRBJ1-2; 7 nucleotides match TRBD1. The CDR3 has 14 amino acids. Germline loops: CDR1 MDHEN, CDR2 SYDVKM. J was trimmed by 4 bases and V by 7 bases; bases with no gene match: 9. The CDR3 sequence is CASNPGQRAYGYTF. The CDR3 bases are TGTGCCAGCAACCCGGGACAGCGTGCCTATGGCTACACCTTC.

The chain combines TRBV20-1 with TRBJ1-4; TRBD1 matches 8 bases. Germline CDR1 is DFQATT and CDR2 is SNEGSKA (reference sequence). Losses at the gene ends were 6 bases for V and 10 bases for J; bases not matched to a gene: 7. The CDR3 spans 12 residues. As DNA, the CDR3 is TGCAGTGCGGACAGGGATGTTGGAAAACTGTTTTTT. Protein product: CSADRDVGKLFF.

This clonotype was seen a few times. The DNA of the CDR3 is TGTGCCTGGAGTGTAGGACAGGGAGACTATGGCTACACCTTC. Translation: CAWSVGQGDYGYTF. The chain joins TRBV30 to TRBJ1-2; 8 bases align to TRBD1. Germline V gene lookup returns CDR1 GTSNPN and CDR2 SVGIG (reference sequence). Trimming cost V 0 bases and J 3 bases; bases outside gene matches: 3. This CDR3 region has 14 residues.

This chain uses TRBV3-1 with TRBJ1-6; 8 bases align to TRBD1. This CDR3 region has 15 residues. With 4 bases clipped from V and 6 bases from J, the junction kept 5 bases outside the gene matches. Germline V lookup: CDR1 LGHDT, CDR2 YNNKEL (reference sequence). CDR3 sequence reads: CASSRGQGINSPLHF. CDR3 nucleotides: TGTGCCAGCAGCCGCGGACAGGGAATTAATTCACCCCTCCACTTT.

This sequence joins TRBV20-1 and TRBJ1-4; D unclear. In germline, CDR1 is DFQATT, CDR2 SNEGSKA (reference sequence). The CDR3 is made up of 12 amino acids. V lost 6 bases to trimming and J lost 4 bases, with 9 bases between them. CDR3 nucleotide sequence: TGCAGTGCCGGGCCAGTTAATGAAAAACTGTTTTTT. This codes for CSAGPVNEKLFF.

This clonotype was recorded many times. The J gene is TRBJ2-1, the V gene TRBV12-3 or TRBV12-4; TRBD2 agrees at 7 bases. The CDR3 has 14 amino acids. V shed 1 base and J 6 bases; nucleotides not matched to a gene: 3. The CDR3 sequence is CASSLGASGNEQFF. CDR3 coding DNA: TGTGCCAGCAGTTTAGGGGCTAGCGGCAATGAGCAGTTCTTC.

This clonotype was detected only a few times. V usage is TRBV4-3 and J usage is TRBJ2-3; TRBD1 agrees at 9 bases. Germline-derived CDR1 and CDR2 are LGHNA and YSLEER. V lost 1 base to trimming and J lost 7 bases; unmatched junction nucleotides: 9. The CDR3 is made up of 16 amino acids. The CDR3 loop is CASSQGERQGEHTQYF. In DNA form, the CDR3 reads TGCGCCAGCAGCCAAGGGGAACGACAGGGGGAACATACGCAGTATTTT.

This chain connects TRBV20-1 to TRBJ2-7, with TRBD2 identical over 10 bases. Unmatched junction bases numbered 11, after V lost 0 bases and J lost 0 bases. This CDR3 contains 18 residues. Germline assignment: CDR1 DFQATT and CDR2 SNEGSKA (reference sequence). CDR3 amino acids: CSARDLRTSGTGSYEQYF. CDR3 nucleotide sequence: TGCAGTGCTAGAGATCTGCGGACTAGCGGCACAGGCTCCTACGAGCAGTACTTC.

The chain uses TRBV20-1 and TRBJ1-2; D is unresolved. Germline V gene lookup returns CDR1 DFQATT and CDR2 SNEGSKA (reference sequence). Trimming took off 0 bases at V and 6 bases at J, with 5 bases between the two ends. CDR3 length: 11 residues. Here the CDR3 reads CSARDGDGYTF. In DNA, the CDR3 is TGCAGTGCTAGAGACGGGGATGGCTACACCTTC.

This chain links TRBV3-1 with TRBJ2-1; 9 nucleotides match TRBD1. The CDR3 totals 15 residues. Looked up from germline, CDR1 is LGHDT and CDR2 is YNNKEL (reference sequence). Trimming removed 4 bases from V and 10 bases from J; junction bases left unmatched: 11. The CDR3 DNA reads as TGTGCCAGCAGCCCCGGCGCTGGGACAGGGAGGGAGCAGTTCTTC. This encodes CASSPGAGTGREQFF.

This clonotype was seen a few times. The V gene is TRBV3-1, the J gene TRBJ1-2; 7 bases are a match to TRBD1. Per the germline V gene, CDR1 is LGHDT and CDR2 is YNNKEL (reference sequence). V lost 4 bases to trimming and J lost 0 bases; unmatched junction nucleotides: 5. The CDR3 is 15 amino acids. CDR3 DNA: TGTGCCAGCAGCCCTCGGGACAGCCCTAACTATGGCTACACCTTC. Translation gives CASSPRDSPNYGYTF.

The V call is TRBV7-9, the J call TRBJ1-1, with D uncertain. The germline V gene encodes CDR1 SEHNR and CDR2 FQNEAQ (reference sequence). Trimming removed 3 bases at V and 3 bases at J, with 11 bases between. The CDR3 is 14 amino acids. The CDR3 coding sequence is TGTGCCAGCAGCTTGAATAGGGTAGACACTGAAGCTTTCTTT. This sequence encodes CASSLNRVDTEAFF.

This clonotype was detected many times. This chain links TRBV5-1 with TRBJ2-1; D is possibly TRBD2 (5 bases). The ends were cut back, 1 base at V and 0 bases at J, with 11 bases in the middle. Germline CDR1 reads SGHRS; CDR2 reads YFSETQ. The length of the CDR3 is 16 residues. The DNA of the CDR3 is TGCGCCAGCAGCTTGCGGGGATTGAGCTCCTACAATGAGCAGTTCTTC. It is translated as CASSLRGLSSYNEQFF.

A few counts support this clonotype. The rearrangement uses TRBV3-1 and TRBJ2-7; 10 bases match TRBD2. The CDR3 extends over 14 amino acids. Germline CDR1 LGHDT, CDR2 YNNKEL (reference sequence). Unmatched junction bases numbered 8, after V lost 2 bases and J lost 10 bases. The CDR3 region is CASSQQSGGAKQYF. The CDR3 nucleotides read TGTGCCAGCAGCCAACAGAGCGGGGGGGCGAAACAGTACTTC.

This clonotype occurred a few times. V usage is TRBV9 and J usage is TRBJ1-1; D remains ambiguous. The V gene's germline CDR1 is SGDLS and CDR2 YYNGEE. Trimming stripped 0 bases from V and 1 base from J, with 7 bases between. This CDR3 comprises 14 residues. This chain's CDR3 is CASSVATQNTEAFF. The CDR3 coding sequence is TGTGCCAGCAGCGTAGCTACCCAGAACACTGAAGCTTTCTTT.

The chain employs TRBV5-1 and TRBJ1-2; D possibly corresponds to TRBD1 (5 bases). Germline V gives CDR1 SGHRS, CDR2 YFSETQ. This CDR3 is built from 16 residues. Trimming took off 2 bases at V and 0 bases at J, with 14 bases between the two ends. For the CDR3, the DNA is TGCGCCAGCAGCTTCGACAGCTCTTACCCTAACTATGGCTACACCTTC. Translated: CASSFDSSYPNYGYTF.

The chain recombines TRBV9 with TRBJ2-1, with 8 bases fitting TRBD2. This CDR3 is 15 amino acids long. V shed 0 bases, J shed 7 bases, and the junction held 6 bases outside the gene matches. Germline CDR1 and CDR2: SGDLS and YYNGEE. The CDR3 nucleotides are TGTGCCAGCAGCGTAGACGGGGGGGCGGCGAATGAGCAGTTCTTC. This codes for CASSVDGGAANEQFF.

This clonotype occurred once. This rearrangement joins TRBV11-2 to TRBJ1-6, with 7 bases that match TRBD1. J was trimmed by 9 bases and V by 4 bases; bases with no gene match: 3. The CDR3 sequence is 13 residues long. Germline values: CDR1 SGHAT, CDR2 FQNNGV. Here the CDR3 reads CASSYNRGSPLHF. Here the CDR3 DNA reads TGTGCCAGCAGCTACAACAGGGGTTCACCCCTCCACTTT.

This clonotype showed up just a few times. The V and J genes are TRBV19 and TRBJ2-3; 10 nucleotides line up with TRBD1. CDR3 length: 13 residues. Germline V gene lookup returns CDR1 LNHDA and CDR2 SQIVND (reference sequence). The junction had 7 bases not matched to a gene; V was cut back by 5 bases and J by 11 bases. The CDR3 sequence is CASSATGGSKQYF. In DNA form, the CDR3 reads TGTGCCAGTAGTGCGACAGGGGGCTCCAAGCAGTATTTT.

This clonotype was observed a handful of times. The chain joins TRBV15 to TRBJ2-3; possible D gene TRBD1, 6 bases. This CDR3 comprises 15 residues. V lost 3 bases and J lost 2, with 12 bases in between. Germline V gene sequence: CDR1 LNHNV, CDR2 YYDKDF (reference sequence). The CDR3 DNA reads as TGTGCCACCAGCAGCCCAGGACAGAACACAGATACGCAGTATTTT. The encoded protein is CATSSPGQNTDTQYF.

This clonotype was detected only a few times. CDR3 sequence (DNA): TGCAGTGCTACGACAGATTACAATGAGCAGTTCTTC. Translation gives CSATTDYNEQFF. The rearrangement links TRBV20-1 to TRBJ2-1; tentatively, D is TRBD1 (5 bases). The CDR3 runs 12 residues. The V gene's germline CDR1 is DFQATT and CDR2 SNEGSKA (reference sequence). The V end lost 4 bases, the J end lost 4 bases, and 8 bases lay between the germline ends.

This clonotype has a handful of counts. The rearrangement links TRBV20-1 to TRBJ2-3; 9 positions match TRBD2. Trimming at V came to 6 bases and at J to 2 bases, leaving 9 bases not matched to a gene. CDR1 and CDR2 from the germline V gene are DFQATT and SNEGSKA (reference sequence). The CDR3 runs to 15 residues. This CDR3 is CSALEREVHTDTQYF. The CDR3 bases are TGCAGTGCCCTAGAGCGGGAGGTCCACACAGATACGCAGTATTTT.